This T cell receptor (beta chain) was sequenced for a study of T cell repertoires in cytomegalovirus infection. Turning to the study itself: Newly reported HLA-C-restricted and thoroughly characterized HLA-B-restricted CMV epitopes were employed. Through public TCR beta signatures, both CMV infection and matching HLA type were indicated. Findings of the study overall: Cumulative frequency (of public TCR beta family members) identified carriers of CMV plus the relevant HLA. The ex vivo response showed dominance by HLA-C-restricted CMV-specific TCR beta clonotypes.

TCRdb reanalysed the reads using MiXCR and keeps one entry per CDR3 protein. This table holds a few hundred thousand distinct CDR3 sequences, approximately 32% found once. The CDR3 extends over 16 amino acids. Trimming took 4 bases from V and 1 from J; bases not matched to a gene: 2. As for this clonotype: No antigen is known for it.

The clonotype comes from a human donor in good health (CMV status not recorded). Some clones in this sample may be carry-over from other donors' samples. The input for sequencing was cultured PBMCs, taken from culture after CMV antigen stimulation. This chain connects TRBV12-3 or TRBV12-4 to TRBJ2-7; 15 bases line up with TRBD2. In DNA form, the CDR3 reads TGTGCCAGCAGTTATGGGACTAGCGGGAGGTCCTACGAGCAGTACTTC. Translating gives CASSYGTSGRSYEQYF.